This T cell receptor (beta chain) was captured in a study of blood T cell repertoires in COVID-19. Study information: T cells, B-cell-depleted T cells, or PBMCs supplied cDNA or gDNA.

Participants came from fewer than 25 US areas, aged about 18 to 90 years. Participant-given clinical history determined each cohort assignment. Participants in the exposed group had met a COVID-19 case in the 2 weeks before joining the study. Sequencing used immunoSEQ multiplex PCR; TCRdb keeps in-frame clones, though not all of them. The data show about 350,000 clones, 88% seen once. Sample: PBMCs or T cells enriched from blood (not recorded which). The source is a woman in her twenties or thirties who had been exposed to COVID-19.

CDR3 bases: TGTGCCAGCTCACCAGCACAGACCACAGATACGCAGTATTTT. It is translated as CASSPAQTTDTQYF. The chain carries TRBV18 and TRBJ2-3; no definite D call. V gave up 2 bases and J gave up 2 bases, with 8 bases separating them. Germline V gene lookup returns CDR1 KGHSH and CDR2 LQKENI. The CDR3 is 14 amino acids.